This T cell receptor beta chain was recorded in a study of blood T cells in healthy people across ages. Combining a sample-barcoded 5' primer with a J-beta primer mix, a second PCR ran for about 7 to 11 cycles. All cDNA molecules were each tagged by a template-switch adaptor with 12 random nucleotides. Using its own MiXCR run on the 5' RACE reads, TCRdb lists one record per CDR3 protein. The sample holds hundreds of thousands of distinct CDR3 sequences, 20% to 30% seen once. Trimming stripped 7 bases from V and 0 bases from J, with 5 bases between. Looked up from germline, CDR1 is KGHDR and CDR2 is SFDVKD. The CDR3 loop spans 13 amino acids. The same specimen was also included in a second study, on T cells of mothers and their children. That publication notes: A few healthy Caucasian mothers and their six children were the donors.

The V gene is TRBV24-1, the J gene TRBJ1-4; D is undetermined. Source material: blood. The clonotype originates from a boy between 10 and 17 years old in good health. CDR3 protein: CATRDPTNEKLFF. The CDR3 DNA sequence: TGTGCCACCAGGGACCCAACTAATGAAAAACTGTTTTTT.